What follows is one T cell receptor (beta chain) and its context. Germline-derived CDR1 and CDR2 are SGHRS and YFSETQ. Germline trimming cut 0 bases from V and 0 bases from J; bases unmatched to any gene: 5. This CDR3 contains 19 residues. The data belong to a study of blood T cell repertoires in COVID-19. Study details: Specimens from acute and convalescent COVID-19 originated in the United States, Italy and Spain. PBMCs, B-cell-depleted T cells, or T cells provided the cDNA or gDNA that made up the material.

In the original workflow: The authors estimated nucleated cell counts from reference gene primer amplification. TCRdb's copy holds only in-frame clones and misses some; the assay was immunoSEQ multiplex PCR. The V and J calls and clone size are taken from that table; D and trimming were inferred from the DNA. The profile covers about 210,000 clones, with around three quarters appearing a single time and under 8.5% taken by the ten largest. The sequencing input was peripheral blood. This receptor was identified in a woman in her sixties or seventies with acute or convalescent COVID-19. V is TRBV5-1 and J is TRBJ2-4; 14 nucleotides line up with TRBD2. CDR3 sequence (DNA): TGCGCCAGCAGCTTGGACGGGACTAGCGGGGGAGTAGCCAAAAACATTCAGTACTTC. It codes for CASSLDGTSGGVAKNIQYF.